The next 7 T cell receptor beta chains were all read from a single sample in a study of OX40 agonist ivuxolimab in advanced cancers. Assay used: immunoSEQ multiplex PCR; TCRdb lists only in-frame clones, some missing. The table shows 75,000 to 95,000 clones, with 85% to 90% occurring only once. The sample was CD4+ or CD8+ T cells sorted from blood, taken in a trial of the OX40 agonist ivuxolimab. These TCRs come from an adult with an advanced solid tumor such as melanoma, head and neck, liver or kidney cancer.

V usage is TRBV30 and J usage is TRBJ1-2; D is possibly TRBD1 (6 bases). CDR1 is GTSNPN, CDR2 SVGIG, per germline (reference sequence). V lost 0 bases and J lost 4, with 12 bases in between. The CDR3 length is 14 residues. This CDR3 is CAWSVQGTLYGYTF. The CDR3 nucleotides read TGTGCCTGGAGTGTACAGGGAACGCTCTATGGCTACACCTTC.

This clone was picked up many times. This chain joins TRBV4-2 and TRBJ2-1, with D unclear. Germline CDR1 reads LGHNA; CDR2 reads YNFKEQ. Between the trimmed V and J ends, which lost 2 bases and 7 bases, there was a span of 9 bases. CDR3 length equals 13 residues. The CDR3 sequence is CASSQRTRNEQFF. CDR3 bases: TGTGCCAGCAGCCAACGGACGAGGAATGAGCAGTTCTTC.

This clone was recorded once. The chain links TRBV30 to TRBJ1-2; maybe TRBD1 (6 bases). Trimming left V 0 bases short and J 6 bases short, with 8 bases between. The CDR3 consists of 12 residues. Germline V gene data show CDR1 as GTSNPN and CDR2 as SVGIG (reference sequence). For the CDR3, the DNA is TGTGCCTGGAGTGTACAGGGCCATGGCTACACCTTC. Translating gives CAWSVQGHGYTF.

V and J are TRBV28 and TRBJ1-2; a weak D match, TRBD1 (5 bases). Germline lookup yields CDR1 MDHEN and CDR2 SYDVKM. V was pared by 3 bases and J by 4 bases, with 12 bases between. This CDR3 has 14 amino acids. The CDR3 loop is CASSFLGEPYGYTF. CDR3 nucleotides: TGTGCCAGCAGTTTTTTGGGGGAGCCCTATGGCTACACCTTC.

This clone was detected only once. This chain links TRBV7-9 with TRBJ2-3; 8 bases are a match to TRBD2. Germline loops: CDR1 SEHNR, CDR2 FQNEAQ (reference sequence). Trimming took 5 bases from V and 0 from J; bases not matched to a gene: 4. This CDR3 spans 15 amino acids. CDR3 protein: CASSVLAASTDTQYF. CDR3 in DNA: TGTGCCAGCAGCGTACTAGCGGCTAGCACAGATACGCAGTATTTT.

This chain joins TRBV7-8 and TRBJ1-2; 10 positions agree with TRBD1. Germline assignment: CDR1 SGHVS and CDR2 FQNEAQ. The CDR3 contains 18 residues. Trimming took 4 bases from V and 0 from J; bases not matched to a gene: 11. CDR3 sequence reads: CASSSTRGQGKANYGYTF. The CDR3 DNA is TGTGCCAGCAGCTCTACTCGGGGACAGGGGAAGGCTAACTATGGCTACACCTTC.

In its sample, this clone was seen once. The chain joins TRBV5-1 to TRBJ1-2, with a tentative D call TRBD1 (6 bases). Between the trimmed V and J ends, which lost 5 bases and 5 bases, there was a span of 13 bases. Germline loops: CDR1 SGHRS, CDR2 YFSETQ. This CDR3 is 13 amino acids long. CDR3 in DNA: TGCGCCAGCAGGGCAGGGGAGCGGTATGGCTACACCTTC. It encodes CASRAGERYGYTF.